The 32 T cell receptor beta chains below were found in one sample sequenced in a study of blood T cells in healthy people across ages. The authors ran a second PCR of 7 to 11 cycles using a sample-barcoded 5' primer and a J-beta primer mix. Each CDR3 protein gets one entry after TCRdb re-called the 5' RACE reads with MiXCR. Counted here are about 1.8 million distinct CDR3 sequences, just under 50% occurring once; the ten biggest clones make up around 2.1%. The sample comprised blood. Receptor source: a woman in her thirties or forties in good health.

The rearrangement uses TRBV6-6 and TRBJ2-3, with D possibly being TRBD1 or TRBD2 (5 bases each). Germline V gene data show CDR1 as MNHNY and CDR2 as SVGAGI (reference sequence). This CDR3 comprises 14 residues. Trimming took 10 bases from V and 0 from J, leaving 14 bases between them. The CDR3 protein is CATQGASSTDTQYF. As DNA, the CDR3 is TGTGCCACCCAGGGAGCAAGCAGCACAGATACGCAGTATTTT.

CDR3 nucleotide sequence: TGTGCCAGTGGAGGGACAGGCCCCTACGAGCAGTACTTC. Translating it yields CASGGTGPYEQYF. The chain carries TRBV28 and TRBJ2-5; 8 bases fit TRBD1. Matching the DNA end better, TRBJ2-7 makes the J call doubtful. The V gene's germline CDR1 is MDHEN and CDR2 SYDVKM. The CDR3 is 13 residues long.

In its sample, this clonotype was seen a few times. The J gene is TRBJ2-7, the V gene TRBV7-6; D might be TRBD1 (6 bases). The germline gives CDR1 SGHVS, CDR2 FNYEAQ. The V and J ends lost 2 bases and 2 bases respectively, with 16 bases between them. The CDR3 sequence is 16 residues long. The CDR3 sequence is CASSLYSRTDPYEQYF. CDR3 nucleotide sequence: TGTGCCAGCAGCTTATATTCGCGGACAGATCCCTACGAGCAGTACTTC.

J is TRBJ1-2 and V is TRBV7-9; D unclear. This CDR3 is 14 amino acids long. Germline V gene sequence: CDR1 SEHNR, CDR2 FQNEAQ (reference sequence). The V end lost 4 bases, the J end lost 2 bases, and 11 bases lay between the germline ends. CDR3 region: CASSSQTENYGYTF. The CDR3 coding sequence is TGTGCCAGCAGCTCTCAGACCGAAAACTATGGCTACACCTTC.

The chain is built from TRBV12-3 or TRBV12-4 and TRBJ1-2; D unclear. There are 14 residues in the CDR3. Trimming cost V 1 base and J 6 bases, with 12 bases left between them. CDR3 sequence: CASSLGGTLDGYTF. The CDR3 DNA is TGTGCCAGCAGTTTAGGGGGAACCCTCGATGGCTACACCTTC.

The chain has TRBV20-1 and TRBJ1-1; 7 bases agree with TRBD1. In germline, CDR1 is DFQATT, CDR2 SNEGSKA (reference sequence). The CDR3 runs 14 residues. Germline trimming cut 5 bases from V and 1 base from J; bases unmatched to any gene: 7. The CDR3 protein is CSAVITGANTEAFF. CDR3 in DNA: TGCAGTGCTGTAATTACAGGGGCGAACACTGAAGCTTTCTTT.

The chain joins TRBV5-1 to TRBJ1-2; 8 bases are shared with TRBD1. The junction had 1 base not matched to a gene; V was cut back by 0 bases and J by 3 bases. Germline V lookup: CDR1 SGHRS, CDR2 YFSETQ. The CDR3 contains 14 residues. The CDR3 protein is CASSLGDRHYGYTF. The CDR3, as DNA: TGCGCCAGCAGCTTGGGGGACAGGCACTATGGCTACACCTTC.

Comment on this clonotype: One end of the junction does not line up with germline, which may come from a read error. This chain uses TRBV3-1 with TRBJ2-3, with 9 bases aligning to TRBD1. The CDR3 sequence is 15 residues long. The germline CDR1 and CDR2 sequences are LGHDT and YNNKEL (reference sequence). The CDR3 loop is CASSPTGGSTGTQYF. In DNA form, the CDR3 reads TGTGCCAGCAGCCCGACAGGGGGTAGCACAGGTACGCAGTATTTT.

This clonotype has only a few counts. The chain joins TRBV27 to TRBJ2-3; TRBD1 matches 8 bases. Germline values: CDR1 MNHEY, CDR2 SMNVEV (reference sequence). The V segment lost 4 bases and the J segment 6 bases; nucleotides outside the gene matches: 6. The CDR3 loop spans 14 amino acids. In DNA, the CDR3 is TGTGCCAGCAGTTACCGGACAGGGAGGGATACGCAGTATTTT. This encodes CASSYRTGRDTQYF.

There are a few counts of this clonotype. The CDR3 protein is CASSPGEGFEQYF. In DNA form, the CDR3 reads TGTGCCAGCTCACCAGGGGAGGGGTTCGAGCAGTACTTC. V is TRBV18 and J is TRBJ2-7; 7 bases map to TRBD2. This CDR3 has 13 amino acids. The J segment lost 6 bases and the V segment lost 2 bases, leaving 4 bases of the junction unmatched. Germline V CDR1 and CDR2: KGHSH, LQKENI.

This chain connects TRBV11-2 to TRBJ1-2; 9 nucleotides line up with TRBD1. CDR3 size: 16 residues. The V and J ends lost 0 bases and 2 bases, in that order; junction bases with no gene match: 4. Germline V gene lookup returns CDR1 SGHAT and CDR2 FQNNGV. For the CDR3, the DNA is TGTGCCAGCAGCTTAGAACGACAGGGGGGGAACTATGGCTACACCTTC. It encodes CASSLERQGGNYGYTF.

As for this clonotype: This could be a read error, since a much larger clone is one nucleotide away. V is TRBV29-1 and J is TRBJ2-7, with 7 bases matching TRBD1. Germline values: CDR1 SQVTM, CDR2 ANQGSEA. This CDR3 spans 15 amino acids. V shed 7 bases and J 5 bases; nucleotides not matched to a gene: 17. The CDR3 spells CSAKTVTGRADEQYF. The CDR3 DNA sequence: TGCAGCGCAAAGACCGTGACAGGGCGAGCCGACGAGCAGTACTTC.

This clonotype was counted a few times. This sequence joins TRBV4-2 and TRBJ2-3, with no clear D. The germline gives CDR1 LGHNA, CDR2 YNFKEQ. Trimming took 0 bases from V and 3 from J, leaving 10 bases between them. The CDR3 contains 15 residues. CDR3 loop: CASSQDRRITDTQYF. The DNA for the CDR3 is TGTGCCAGCAGCCAAGATCGTCGGATTACAGATACGCAGTATTTT.

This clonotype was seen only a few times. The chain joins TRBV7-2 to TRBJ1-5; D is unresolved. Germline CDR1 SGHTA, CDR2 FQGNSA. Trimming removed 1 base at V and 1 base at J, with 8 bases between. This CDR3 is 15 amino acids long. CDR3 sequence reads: CASSLGFISNQPQHF. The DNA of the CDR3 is TGTGCCAGCAGCTTAGGGTTCATCAGCAATCAGCCCCAGCATTTT.

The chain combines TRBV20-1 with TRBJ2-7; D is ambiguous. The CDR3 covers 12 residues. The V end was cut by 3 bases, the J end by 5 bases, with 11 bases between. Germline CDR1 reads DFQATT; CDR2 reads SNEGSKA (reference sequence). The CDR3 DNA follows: TGCAGTGCTAGTCTCTATCCCCACGAGCAGTACTTC. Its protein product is CSASLYPHEQYF.

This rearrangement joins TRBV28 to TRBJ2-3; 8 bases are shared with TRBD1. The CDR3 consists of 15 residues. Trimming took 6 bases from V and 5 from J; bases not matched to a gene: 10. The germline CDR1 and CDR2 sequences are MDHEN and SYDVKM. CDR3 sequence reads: CASRIARGQRDTQYF. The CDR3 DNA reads TGTGCCAGCAGAATAGCCAGGGGGCAAAGAGATACGCAGTATTTT.

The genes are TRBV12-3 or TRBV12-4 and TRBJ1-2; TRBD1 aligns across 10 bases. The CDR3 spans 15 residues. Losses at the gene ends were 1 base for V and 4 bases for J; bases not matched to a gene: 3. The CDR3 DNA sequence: TGTGCCAGCAGTTTAGGGGGACAGGGGATCTATGGCTACACCTTC. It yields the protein CASSLGGQGIYGYTF.

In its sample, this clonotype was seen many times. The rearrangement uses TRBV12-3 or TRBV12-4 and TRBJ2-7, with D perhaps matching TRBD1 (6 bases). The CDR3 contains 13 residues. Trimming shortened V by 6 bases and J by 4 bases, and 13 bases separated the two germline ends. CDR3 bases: TGTGCCAGCAGCCAGGGGTTCGGGTACGAGCAGTACTTC. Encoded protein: CASSQGFGYEQYF.

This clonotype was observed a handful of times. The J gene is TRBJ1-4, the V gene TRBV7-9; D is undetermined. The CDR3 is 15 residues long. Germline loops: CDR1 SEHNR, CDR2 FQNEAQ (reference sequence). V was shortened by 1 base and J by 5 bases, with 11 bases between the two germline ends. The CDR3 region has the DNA TGTGCCAGCAGCTTAGGATCAGGACTCAATGAAAAACTGTTTTTT. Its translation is CASSLGSGLNEKLFF.

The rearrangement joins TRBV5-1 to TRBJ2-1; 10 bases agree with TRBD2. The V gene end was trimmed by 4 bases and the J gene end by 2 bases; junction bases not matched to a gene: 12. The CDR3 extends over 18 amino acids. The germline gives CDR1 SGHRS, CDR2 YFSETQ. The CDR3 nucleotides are TGCGCCAGCAGCCCAACTCTCCTAGCGGGGGTTCCCTACAATGAGCAGTTCTTC. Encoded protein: CASSPTLLAGVPYNEQFF.

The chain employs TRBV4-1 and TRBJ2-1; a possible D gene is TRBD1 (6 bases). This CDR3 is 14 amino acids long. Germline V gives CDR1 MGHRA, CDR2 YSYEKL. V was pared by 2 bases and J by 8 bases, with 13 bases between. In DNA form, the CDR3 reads TGCGCCAGCAGCCAACCTACACAGGGCGATGAGCAGTTCTTC. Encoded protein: CASSQPTQGDEQFF.

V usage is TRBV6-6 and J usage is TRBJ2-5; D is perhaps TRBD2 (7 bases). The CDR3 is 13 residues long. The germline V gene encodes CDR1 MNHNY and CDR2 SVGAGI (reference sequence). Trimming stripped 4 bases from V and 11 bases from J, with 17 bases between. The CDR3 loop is CASSSGQSREQYF. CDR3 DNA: TGTGCCAGCAGTTCCGGACAGTCGCGGGAGCAGTACTTC.

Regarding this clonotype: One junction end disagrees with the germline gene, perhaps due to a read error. CDR3 coding DNA: TGTGCCAGCAGTCAAGGGGAAACTGAAGCTTTCTTT. Encoded protein: CASSQGETEAFF. V is TRBV3-1 and J is TRBJ1-1, with a possible D match to TRBD1 (5 bases). CDR1 LGHDT and CDR2 YNNKEL come from the germline V gene (reference sequence). The CDR3 contains 12 residues.

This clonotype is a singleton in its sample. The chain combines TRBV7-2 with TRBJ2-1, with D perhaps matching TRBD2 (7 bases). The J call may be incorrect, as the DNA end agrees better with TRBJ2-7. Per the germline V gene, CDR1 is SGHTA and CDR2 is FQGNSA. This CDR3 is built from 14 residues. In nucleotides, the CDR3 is TGTGCCAGCAGCCCGGGGGGCAGTTCCCACGAGCAGTACTTC. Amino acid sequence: CASSPGGSSHEQYF.

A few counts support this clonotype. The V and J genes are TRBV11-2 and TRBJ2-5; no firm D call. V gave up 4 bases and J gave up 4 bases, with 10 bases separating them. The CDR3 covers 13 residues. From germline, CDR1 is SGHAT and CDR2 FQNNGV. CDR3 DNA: TGTGCCAGCAGCTCGCCAGCGAGAGAGACCCAGTACTTC. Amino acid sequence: CASSSPARETQYF.

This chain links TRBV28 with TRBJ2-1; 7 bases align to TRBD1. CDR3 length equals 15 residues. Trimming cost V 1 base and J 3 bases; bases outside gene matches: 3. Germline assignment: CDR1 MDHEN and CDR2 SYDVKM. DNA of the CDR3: TGTGCCAGCAGTTTATTGGGGACAGTCTACAATGAGCAGTTCTTC. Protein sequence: CASSLLGTVYNEQFF. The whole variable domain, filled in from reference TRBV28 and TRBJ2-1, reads DVKVTQSSRYLVKRTGEKVFLECVQDMDHENMFWYRQDPGLGLRLIYFSYDVKMKEKGDIPEGYSVSREKKERFSLILESASTNQTSMYLCASSLLGTVYNEQFFGPGTRLTVL.

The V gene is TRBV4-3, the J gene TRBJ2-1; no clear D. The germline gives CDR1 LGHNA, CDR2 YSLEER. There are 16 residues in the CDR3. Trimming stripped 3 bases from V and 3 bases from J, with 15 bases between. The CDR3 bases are TGCGCCAGCAGCCAGAAGGTCCAAGACCTCTACAATGAGCAGTTCTTC. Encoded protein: CASSQKVQDLYNEQFF.

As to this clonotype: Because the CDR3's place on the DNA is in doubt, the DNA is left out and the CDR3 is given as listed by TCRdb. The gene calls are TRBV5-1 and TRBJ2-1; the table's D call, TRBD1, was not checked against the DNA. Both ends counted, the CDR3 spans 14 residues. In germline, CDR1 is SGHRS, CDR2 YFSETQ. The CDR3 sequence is CASSFGQGAQDEFF.

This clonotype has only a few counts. Here the CDR3 DNA reads TGTGCCAGCAGTTATACGGGGGCCAGCAATCAGCCCCAGCATTTT. This translates into CASSYTGASNQPQHF. The chain links TRBV6-5 to TRBJ1-5; TRBD1 is a possible D gene (6 bases). V lost 3 bases, J lost 1 base, and 10 bases lay in between. The length of the CDR3 is 15 residues. Germline lookup yields CDR1 MNHEY and CDR2 SVGAGI.

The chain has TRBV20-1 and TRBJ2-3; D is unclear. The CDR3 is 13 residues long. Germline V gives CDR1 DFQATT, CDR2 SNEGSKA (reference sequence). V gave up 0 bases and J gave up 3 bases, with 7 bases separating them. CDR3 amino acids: CSARDQSTDTQYF. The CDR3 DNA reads TGCAGTGCTAGAGATCAGTCTACAGATACGCAGTATTTT.

CDR3 bases: TGTGCCAGCAGCATTAGTGGTAGCGGGGGGGCCCATGAGCAGTTCTTC. Amino acid sequence: CASSISGSGGAHEQFF. V gene TRBV7-2 combines with J gene TRBJ2-1, with 11 bases matching TRBD2. Trimming took 5 bases from V and 8 from J; bases not matched to a gene: 11. Germline V gives CDR1 SGHTA, CDR2 FQGNSA. The CDR3 has 16 residues.

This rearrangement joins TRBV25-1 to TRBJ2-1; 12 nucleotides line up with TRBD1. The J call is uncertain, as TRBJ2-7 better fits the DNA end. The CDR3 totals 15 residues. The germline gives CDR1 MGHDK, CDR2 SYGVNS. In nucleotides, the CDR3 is TGTGCCAGCAGCCGGGACAGGGGGCGTTACAATGAGCAGTACTTC. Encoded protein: CASSRDRGRYNEQYF.